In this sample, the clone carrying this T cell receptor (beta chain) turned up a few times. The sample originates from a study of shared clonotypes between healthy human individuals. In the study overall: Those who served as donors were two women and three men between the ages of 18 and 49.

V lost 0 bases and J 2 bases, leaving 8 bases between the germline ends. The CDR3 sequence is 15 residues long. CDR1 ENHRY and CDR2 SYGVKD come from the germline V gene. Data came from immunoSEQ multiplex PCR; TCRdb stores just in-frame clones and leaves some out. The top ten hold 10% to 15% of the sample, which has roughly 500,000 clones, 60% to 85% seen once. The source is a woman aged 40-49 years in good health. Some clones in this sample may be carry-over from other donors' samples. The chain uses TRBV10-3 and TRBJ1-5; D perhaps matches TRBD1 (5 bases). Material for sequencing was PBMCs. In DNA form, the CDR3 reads TGTGCCATCAGTGAGTCCATAGGGGGCAATCAGCCCCAGCATTTT. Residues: CAISESIGGNQPQHF.